This is a list of T cell receptor beta chains from one sample in a study of cytomegalovirus exposure and HLA in healthy donors. Clones were read by immunoSEQ multiplex PCR, and TCRdb kept only the in-frame ones, dropping some. The sample consists of approximately 300,000 clones, about four fifths of them appearing once. Sequenced sample: PBMCs. These receptors originate from a woman aged 40-49 years in good health and CMV-seropositive. CDR3s include the opening cysteine and the closing phenylalanine or tryptophan. The D gene is left open where the match is weak. The size field is filled for only some rows; it gives once, few, many or a size class.

clone size: few; CDR3 length: 17; J gene: TRBJ1-2; V gene: TRBV19; D gene: -; CDR3 protein: CASSIDLSAGGNYGYTF; CDR3 DNA: TGTGCCAGTAGTATAGATTTATCGGCTGGAGGGAACTATGGCTACACCTTC
clone size: few; CDR3 length: 14; J gene: TRBJ1-2; V gene: TRBV6-1; D gene: -; CDR3 protein: CASSDPGANYGYTF; CDR3 DNA: TGTGCCAGCAGTGATCCCGGGGCTAACTATGGCTACACCTTC
clone size: -; CDR3 length: 16; J gene: TRBJ2-3; V gene: TRBV15; D gene: -; CDR3 protein: CATSREGSGFTDTQYF; CDR3 DNA: TGTGCCACCAGCAGAGAGGGCAGCGGCTTCACAGATACGCAGTATTTT
clone size: -; CDR3 length: 12; J gene: TRBJ2-7; V gene: TRBV18; D gene: TRBD1; CDR3 protein: CASSTTGDEQYF; CDR3 DNA: TGTGCCAGCTCAACAACAGGGGACGAGCAGTACTTC
clone size: -; CDR3 length: 17; J gene: TRBJ1-2; V gene: TRBV28; D gene: -; CDR3 protein: CASSSSDLLQGHYGYTF; CDR3 DNA: TGTGCCAGCAGTTCCAGCGACCTCCTACAGGGCCACTATGGCTACACCTTC
clone size: -; CDR3 length: 17; J gene: TRBJ2-2; V gene: TRBV25-1; D gene: TRBD1; CDR3 protein: CASSPGQGAFRTGELFF; CDR3 DNA: TGTGCCAGCAGTCCCGGACAGGGAGCCTTTCGTACCGGGGAGCTGTTTTTT
clone size: -; CDR3 length: 14; J gene: TRBJ1-1; V gene: TRBV9; D gene: -; CDR3 protein: CASSAGTLNTEAFF; CDR3 DNA: TGTGCCAGCAGCGCTGGGACATTGAACACTGAAGCTTTCTTT
clone size: few; CDR3 length: 15; J gene: TRBJ1-5; V gene: TRBV5-1; D gene: TRBD1; CDR3 protein: CASSPGQGTTQPQHF; CDR3 DNA: TGCGCCAGCAGCCCGGGACAGGGAACAACTCAGCCCCAGCATTTT
clone size: -; CDR3 length: 16; J gene: TRBJ1-6; V gene: TRBV7-2; D gene: -; CDR3 protein: CASSFGASSYNSPLHF; CDR3 DNA: TGTGCCAGCAGCTTTGGGGCCAGCTCCTATAATTCACCCCTCCACTTT
clone size: -; CDR3 length: 14; J gene: TRBJ1-6; V gene: TRBV30; D gene: -; CDR3 protein: CAWSVPGSNSPLHF; CDR3 DNA: TGTGCCTGGAGTGTACCAGGGTCTAATTCACCCCTCCACTTT
clone size: -; CDR3 length: 14; J gene: TRBJ1-1; V gene: TRBV25-1; D gene: -; CDR3 protein: CASKEGPWNTEAFF; CDR3 DNA: TGTGCCAGCAAGGAGGGGCCTTGGAACACTGAAGCTTTCTTT
clone size: -; CDR3 length: 16; J gene: TRBJ2-7; V gene: TRBV11-3; D gene: TRBD1; CDR3 protein: CASSPLPGQGLYEQYF; CDR3 DNA: TGTGCCAGCAGCCCCCTGCCGGGACAGGGGCTCTACGAGCAGTACTTC
clone size: -; CDR3 length: 14; J gene: TRBJ2-7; V gene: TRBV9; D gene: TRBD1; CDR3 protein: CASSPDRVPYEQYF; CDR3 DNA: TGTGCCAGCAGCCCGGACAGGGTACCCTACGAGCAGTACTTC
clone size: -; CDR3 length: 17; J gene: TRBJ2-7; V gene: TRBV7-2; D gene: TRBD2; CDR3 protein: CASSLALAGGFSYEQYF; CDR3 DNA: TGTGCCAGCAGTCTCGCACTAGCGGGAGGATTTTCCTACGAGCAGTACTTC
clone size: -; CDR3 length: 13; J gene: TRBJ2-2; V gene: TRBV27; D gene: -; CDR3 protein: CASSFLNTGELFF; CDR3 DNA: TGTGCCAGCAGTTTCTTAAACACCGGGGAGCTGTTTTTT
clone size: -; CDR3 length: 17; J gene: TRBJ2-7; V gene: TRBV4-3; D gene: TRBD2; CDR3 protein: CASSHGPLAGGSYEQYF; CDR3 DNA: TGCGCCAGCAGCCACGGACCCCTAGCGGGAGGTTCTTACGAGCAGTACTTC
clone size: once; CDR3 length: 16; J gene: TRBJ2-7; V gene: TRBV6-1; D gene: -; CDR3 protein: CASSEALVAEAYEQYF; CDR3 DNA: TGTGCCAGCAGTGAAGCGTTGGTAGCGGAAGCCTACGAGCAGTACTTC
clone size: -; CDR3 length: 17; J gene: TRBJ2-7; V gene: TRBV30; D gene: TRBD2; CDR3 protein: CAWSVRVLAGQSYEQYF; CDR3 DNA: TGTGCCTGGAGTGTACGTGTCCTAGCGGGACAATCCTACGAGCAGTACTTC
clone size: -; CDR3 length: 15; J gene: TRBJ1-1; V gene: TRBV19; D gene: -; CDR3 protein: CASSIGGQGNTEAFF; CDR3 DNA: TGTGCCAGTAGTATTGGAGGGCAGGGGAACACTGAAGCTTTCTTT
clone size: few; CDR3 length: 16; J gene: TRBJ2-2; V gene: TRBV19; D gene: TRBD2; CDR3 protein: CASSIRLAQNTGELFF; CDR3 DNA: TGTGCCAGTAGTATACGACTAGCGCAGAACACCGGGGAGCTGTTTTTT
clone size: -; CDR3 length: 15; J gene: TRBJ1-1; V gene: TRBV28; D gene: -; CDR3 protein: CASSPQGGVGTEAFF; CDR3 DNA: TGTGCCAGCAGCCCCCAGGGAGGGGTGGGCACTGAAGCTTTCTTT
clone size: -; CDR3 length: 14; J gene: TRBJ2-1; V gene: TRBV7-2; D gene: -; CDR3 protein: CASRGGASTGEQFF; CDR3 DNA: TGTGCCAGCAGGGGAGGTGCTAGCACGGGTGAGCAGTTCTTC
clone size: -; CDR3 length: 17; J gene: TRBJ2-6; V gene: TRBV25-1; D gene: -; CDR3 protein: CASSDRTPSSGANVLTF; CDR3 DNA: TGTGCCAGCAGTGACCGGACACCTTCCTCTGGGGCCAACGTCCTGACTTTC
clone size: -; CDR3 length: 12; J gene: TRBJ2-7; V gene: TRBV6-1; D gene: -; CDR3 protein: CASTEGPGEQYF; CDR3 DNA: TGTGCCAGCACGGAGGGTCCCGGGGAGCAGTACTTC
clone size: -; CDR3 length: 15; J gene: TRBJ2-3; V gene: TRBV27; D gene: TRBD2; CDR3 protein: CASSPVTSGRVSQYF; CDR3 DNA: TGTGCCAGCAGCCCGGTAACTAGCGGGAGGGTGTCGCAGTATTTT
clone size: -; CDR3 length: 13; J gene: TRBJ1-1; V gene: TRBV18; D gene: -; CDR3 protein: CASSPRGRTEAFF; CDR3 DNA: TGTGCCAGCTCACCACGGGGGCGGACTGAAGCTTTCTTT
clone size: -; CDR3 length: 15; J gene: TRBJ1-4; V gene: TRBV4-3; D gene: -; CDR3 protein: CASSQGQTLGEKLFF; CDR3 DNA: TGCGCCAGCAGCCAAGGACAGACGTTGGGTGAAAAACTGTTTTTT
clone size: -; CDR3 length: 14; J gene: TRBJ1-2; V gene: TRBV19; D gene: TRBD1; CDR3 protein: CASRVWGQSNGYTF; CDR3 DNA: TGTGCCAGTAGAGTATGGGGACAGAGCAATGGCTACACCTTC
clone size: -; CDR3 length: 13; J gene: TRBJ2-7; V gene: TRBV27; D gene: -; CDR3 protein: CANPPAGFCEQYF; CDR3 DNA: TGTGCCAACCCTCCGGCAGGGTTCTGCGAGCAGTACTTC
clone size: -; CDR3 length: 16; J gene: TRBJ2-3; V gene: TRBV27; D gene: TRBD1; CDR3 protein: CASSLSWDRGHHTQYF; CDR3 DNA: TGTGCCAGCAGTTTATCATGGGACAGGGGACACCATACGCAGTATTTT
clone size: -; CDR3 length: 15; J gene: TRBJ1-1; V gene: TRBV7-6; D gene: -; CDR3 protein: CASSLNRGGTPEAFF; CDR3 DNA: TGTGCCAGCAGCTTAAACCGCGGGGGTACCCCTGAAGCTTTCTTT
clone size: -; CDR3 length: 16; J gene: TRBJ2-2; V gene: TRBV9; D gene: TRBD2; CDR3 protein: CASSASGTSGIGELFF; CDR3 DNA: TGTGCCAGCAGCGCTTCCGGGACTAGCGGTATCGGGGAGCTGTTTTTT
clone size: -; CDR3 length: 14; J gene: TRBJ2-1; V gene: TRBV4-3; D gene: -; CDR3 protein: CASSQEWANNEQFF; CDR3 DNA: TGCGCCAGCAGCCAAGAATGGGCGAACAATGAGCAGTTCTTC
clone size: -; CDR3 length: 14; J gene: TRBJ2-6; V gene: TRBV7-9; D gene: -; CDR3 protein: CASSTRAGANVLTF; CDR3 DNA: TGTGCCAGCAGCACGAGGGCTGGGGCCAACGTCCTGACTTTC
clone size: -; CDR3 length: 15; J gene: TRBJ1-6; V gene: TRBV28; D gene: -; CDR3 protein: CASSLSGVGNSPLHF; CDR3 DNA: TGTGCCAGCAGTTTGTCAGGGGTGGGCAATTCACCCCTCCACTTT
clone size: -; CDR3 length: 13; J gene: TRBJ2-7; V gene: TRBV7-3; D gene: TRBD2; CDR3 protein: CASSLTASGMAYF; CDR3 DNA: TGTGCCAGCAGCTTAACGGCTAGCGGGATGGCGTACTTC
clone size: -; CDR3 length: 16; J gene: TRBJ2-2; V gene: TRBV19; D gene: TRBD1; CDR3 protein: CASTLDRGQGTGELFF; CDR3 DNA: TGTGCCAGTACTTTGGACAGGGGGCAGGGAACCGGGGAGCTGTTTTTT
clone size: -; CDR3 length: 16; J gene: TRBJ2-1; V gene: TRBV2; D gene: TRBD2; CDR3 protein: CASSHLGLAGAGEQFF; CDR3 DNA: TGTGCCAGCAGTCATTTGGGACTAGCGGGAGCGGGTGAGCAGTTCTTC
clone size: -; CDR3 length: 17; J gene: TRBJ1-1; V gene: TRBV4-3; D gene: -; CDR3 protein: CASSQDLWGARGNEAFF; CDR3 DNA: TGCGCCAGCAGCCAAGATCTGTGGGGAGCGCGGGGAAATGAAGCTTTCTTT
clone size: -; CDR3 length: 15; J gene: TRBJ1-3; V gene: TRBV6-5; D gene: -; CDR3 protein: CASSYSGGTGNTIYF; CDR3 DNA: TGTGCCAGCAGTTACTCGGGGGGAACTGGAAACACCATATATTTT
clone size: -; CDR3 length: 17; J gene: TRBJ1-5; V gene: TRBV27; D gene: -; CDR3 protein: CASSFGGDLGINQPQHF; CDR3 DNA: TGTGCCAGCAGTTTTGGGGGGGACCTAGGGATCAATCAGCCCCAGCATTTT
clone size: once; CDR3 length: 16; J gene: TRBJ2-1; V gene: TRBV27; D gene: TRBD2; CDR3 protein: CASSLLPVGRANEQFF; CDR3 DNA: TGTGCCAGCAGTTTACTCCCTGTAGGGAGGGCCAATGAGCAGTTCTTC
clone size: -; CDR3 length: 14; J gene: TRBJ2-3; V gene: TRBV6-5; D gene: TRBD2; CDR3 protein: CASSGLASTDTQYF; CDR3 DNA: TGTGCCAGCAGCGGACTAGCGAGTACAGATACGCAGTATTTT
clone size: once; CDR3 length: 12; J gene: TRBJ1-1; V gene: TRBV2; D gene: -; CDR3 protein: CATPTGNTEAFF; CDR3 DNA: TGTGCCACCCCCACAGGGAACACTGAAGCTTTCTTT
clone size: -; CDR3 length: 14; J gene: TRBJ2-7; V gene: TRBV9; D gene: TRBD1; CDR3 protein: CASSASGGGYEQYF; CDR3 DNA: TGTGCCAGCAGCGCCTCAGGGGGCGGCTACGAGCAGTACTTC
clone size: once; CDR3 length: 13; J gene: TRBJ2-7; V gene: TRBV6-6; D gene: -; CDR3 protein: CASTETGTYEQYF; CDR3 DNA: TGTGCCAGCACCGAGACTGGCACCTACGAGCAGTACTTC
clone size: -; CDR3 length: 15; J gene: TRBJ2-2; V gene: TRBV7-2; D gene: TRBD1; CDR3 protein: CASSHGQGETGELFF; CDR3 DNA: TGTGCCAGCAGCCATGGACAGGGTGAGACCGGGGAGCTGTTTTTT
clone size: -; CDR3 length: 16; J gene: TRBJ1-6; V gene: TRBV13; D gene: TRBD1; CDR3 protein: CASRSRQGLGNSPLHF; CDR3 DNA: TGTGCCAGCAGGTCAAGACAGGGTCTGGGGAATTCACCCCTCCACTTT
clone size: -; CDR3 length: 16; J gene: TRBJ1-2; V gene: TRBV28; D gene: TRBD1; CDR3 protein: CASSGGGGQSNYGYTF; CDR3 DNA: TGTGCCAGCAGTGGGGGTGGGGGACAGTCCAACTATGGCTACACCTTC
clone size: -; CDR3 length: 16; J gene: TRBJ2-7; V gene: TRBV7-9; D gene: TRBD2; CDR3 protein: CASSLGRGLAEPEQYF; CDR3 DNA: TGTGCCAGCAGCTTAGGGCGAGGACTAGCGGAACCAGAGCAGTACTTC
clone size: -; CDR3 length: 14; J gene: TRBJ1-2; V gene: TRBV10-3; D gene: -; CDR3 protein: CATREGEFNYGYTF; CDR3 DNA: TGTGCCACCCGTGAAGGGGAATTTAACTATGGCTACACCTTC
clone size: -; CDR3 length: 18; J gene: TRBJ2-2; V gene: TRBV7-2; D gene: -; CDR3 protein: CASSLRGGGITNTGELFF; CDR3 DNA: TGTGCCAGCAGCTTAAGGGGGGGCGGAATCACGAACACCGGGGAGCTGTTTTTT
clone size: -; CDR3 length: 15; J gene: TRBJ2-5; V gene: TRBV7-9; D gene: TRBD1; CDR3 protein: CASSTGQGDRETQYF; CDR3 DNA: TGTGCCAGCAGCACAGGACAGGGTGATAGGGAGACCCAGTACTTC
clone size: -; CDR3 length: 15; J gene: TRBJ1-4; V gene: TRBV6-1; D gene: -; CDR3 protein: CASSEGGGSSEKLFF; CDR3 DNA: TGTGCCAGCAGTGAAGGGGGGGGGTCAAGTGAAAAACTGTTTTTT
clone size: -; CDR3 length: 14; J gene: TRBJ2-7; V gene: TRBV7-2; D gene: -; CDR3 protein: CASSLSIDSYEQYF; CDR3 DNA: TGTGCCAGCAGCTTAAGCATAGATTCCTACGAGCAGTACTTC
clone size: -; CDR3 length: 13; J gene: TRBJ2-1; V gene: TRBV5-8; D gene: -; CDR3 protein: CANSQHPRDEQFF; CDR3 DNA: TGTGCCAACAGCCAGCACCCTAGAGATGAGCAGTTCTTC
clone size: -; CDR3 length: 17; J gene: TRBJ2-2; V gene: TRBV27; D gene: TRBD1; CDR3 protein: CASSGLGGQGVTGELFF; CDR3 DNA: TGTGCCAGCAGCGGTTTGGGGGGACAGGGTGTTACCGGGGAGCTGTTTTTT
clone size: -; CDR3 length: 15; J gene: TRBJ2-1; V gene: TRBV9; D gene: TRBD2; CDR3 protein: CASSVVAGGGNEQFF; CDR3 DNA: TGTGCCAGCAGCGTAGTGGCGGGAGGGGGGAATGAGCAGTTCTTC
clone size: -; CDR3 length: 14; J gene: TRBJ1-1; V gene: TRBV28; D gene: TRBD1; CDR3 protein: CASSSTGGGPEAFF; CDR3 DNA: TGTGCCAGCAGTTCAACAGGGGGTGGTCCTGAAGCTTTCTTT
clone size: -; CDR3 length: 16; J gene: TRBJ1-5; V gene: TRBV7-8; D gene: TRBD1; CDR3 protein: CASSLGQGGSNQPQHF; CDR3 DNA: TGTGCCAGCAGCTTAGGACAGGGGGGAAGCAATCAGCCCCAGCATTTT